Many counts were recorded for the clone carrying this T cell receptor (beta chain). The CDR3 loop spans 17 amino acids. From germline, CDR1 is MNHEY and CDR2 SVGAGI. Losses at the gene ends were 10 bases for V and 5 bases for J; bases not matched to a gene: 21. From the RT-PCR reads, TCRdb called clonotypes with MiXCR, one entry per CDR3 protein. The sample has about 700,000 distinct CDR3 sequences; 12% to 15% are singletons. The V call is TRBV6-5, the J call TRBJ2-3; 7 positions match TRBD2. The receptor's source is a female donor in good health, serving as a healthy control. Sequenced: memory CD4+ T cells from blood. The CDR3: CATSRVLSSTGGDTQYF. CDR3 DNA sequence: TGTGCCACCTCCCGGGTACTGTCCAGCACGGGGGGAGATACGCAGTATTTT.